Listed below are T cell receptor beta chains from one sample, sequenced in a study of STAT5B mutations in CD4+ large granular lymphocyte leukemia. TCRdb's copy holds only in-frame clones and misses some; the assay was immunoSEQ multiplex PCR. The sample shows roughly 34,000 clones, 81% of them seen only once. Sequencing was done on a sample of CD4+ T cells from blood buffy coats. Receptors were obtained from a human donor in good health. CDR3s include the opening cysteine and the closing phenylalanine or tryptophan. The order of the fields is D gene, J gene, clone size, V gene, CDR3 protein, CDR3 DNA. A D gene is named only where the DNA matches it firmly. Rows give clone size only sometimes, using once, few, many, or a class for an expanded clone.

D gene: NA
J gene: TRBJ1-5
clone size: NA
V gene: TRBV6-6
CDR3 protein: CASSYTGYSNQPQHF
CDR3 DNA: TGTGCCAGCAGTTACACAGGGTACAGCAATCAGCCCCAGCATTTT

D gene: NA
J gene: TRBJ1-4
clone size: NA
V gene: TRBV7-9
CDR3 protein: CASRPSGTRNEKLFF
CDR3 DNA: TGTGCCAGCAGACCATCCGGGACAAGAAATGAAAAACTGTTTTTT

D gene: NA
J gene: TRBJ1-4
clone size: NA
V gene: TRBV6-5
CDR3 protein: CASSYFPGGFGEKLFF
CDR3 DNA: TGTGCCAGCAGTTATTTTCCCGGAGGTTTCGGTGAAAAACTGTTTTTT

D gene: NA
J gene: TRBJ2-3
clone size: NA
V gene: TRBV20-1
CDR3 protein: CSALHTDTQYF
CDR3 DNA: TGCAGTGCCCTACATACGGATACGCAGTATTTT

D gene: TRBD2
J gene: TRBJ2-7
clone size: once
V gene: TRBV10-1
CDR3 protein: CASSEFSAGGFHEQYF
CDR3 DNA: TGCGCCAGCAGTGAGTTTTCCGCGGGAGGGTTCCACGAGCAGTACTTC

D gene: NA
J gene: TRBJ2-7
clone size: NA
V gene: TRBV28
CDR3 protein: CASRKSYEQYF
CDR3 DNA: TGTGCCAGCAGGAAATCCTACGAGCAGTACTTC

D gene: NA
J gene: TRBJ2-2
clone size: NA
V gene: TRBV27
CDR3 protein: CASSLGWGTGELFF
CDR3 DNA: TGTGCCAGCAGTTTGGGGTGGGGCACCGGGGAGCTGTTTTTT

D gene: NA
J gene: TRBJ2-7
clone size: few
V gene: TRBV4-1
CDR3 protein: CASSQARDISYEQYF
CDR3 DNA: TGCGCCAGCAGCCAAGCGAGGGACATATCCTACGAGCAGTACTTC

D gene: NA
J gene: TRBJ2-5
clone size: NA
V gene: TRBV18
CDR3 protein: CASSPMDNAETQYF
CDR3 DNA: TGTGCCAGCTCACCAATGGACAATGCAGAGACCCAGTACTTC

D gene: NA
J gene: TRBJ1-1
clone size: few
V gene: TRBV2
CDR3 protein: CASSVLATEAFF
CDR3 DNA: TGTGCCAGCAGTGTCCTGGCCACTGAAGCTTTCTTT

D gene: NA
J gene: TRBJ2-7
clone size: NA
V gene: TRBV2
CDR3 protein: CASSRLTYEQYF
CDR3 DNA: TGTGCCAGCTCACGGCTAACCTACGAGCAGTACTTC

D gene: TRBD2
J gene: TRBJ2-3
clone size: NA
V gene: TRBV5-6
CDR3 protein: CASSLAAGAPTDTQYF
CDR3 DNA: TGTGCCAGCAGCTTGGCCGCGGGAGCGCCCACAGATACGCAGTATTTT

D gene: TRBD2
J gene: TRBJ2-3
clone size: NA
V gene: TRBV5-4
CDR3 protein: CASSLSLAGADTQYF
CDR3 DNA: TGTGCCAGCAGCTTGTCCCTAGCGGGAGCAGATACGCAGTATTTT

D gene: NA
J gene: TRBJ2-1
clone size: NA
V gene: TRBV4-2
CDR3 protein: CASSQAVVARGEQFF
CDR3 DNA: TGTGCCAGCAGCCAAGCCGTCGTCGCTAGGGGGGAGCAGTTCTTC

D gene: TRBD2
J gene: TRBJ2-7
clone size: once
V gene: TRBV5-1
CDR3 protein: CASSLGLLAENYEQYF
CDR3 DNA: TGCGCCAGCAGCTTGGGTCTACTAGCGGAAAATTACGAGCAGTACTTC

D gene: TRBD1
J gene: TRBJ2-3
clone size: NA
V gene: TRBV15
CDR3 protein: CATSRDSTGDTQYF
CDR3 DNA: TGTGCCACCAGCAGAGATTCGACAGGGGATACGCAGTATTTT

D gene: NA
J gene: TRBJ1-3
clone size: NA
V gene: TRBV7-9
CDR3 protein: CASSDDTRSGNTIYF
CDR3 DNA: TGTGCCAGCAGCGACGATACCCGCTCTGGAAACACCATATATTTT

D gene: NA
J gene: TRBJ1-2
clone size: NA
V gene: TRBV11-2
CDR3 protein: CASSHFGRQESNYGYTF
CDR3 DNA: TGTGCCAGCAGCCATTTTGGACGGCAAGAGTCTAACTATGGCTACACCTTC

D gene: NA
J gene: TRBJ1-6
clone size: NA
V gene: TRBV30
CDR3 protein: CAWSAPPGYNSPLHF
CDR3 DNA: TGTGCCTGGAGTGCCCCCCCGGGTTATAATTCACCCCTCCACTTT

D gene: NA
J gene: TRBJ2-7
clone size: NA
V gene: TRBV4-3
CDR3 protein: CASSQERAGPSGYEQYF
CDR3 DNA: TGCGCCAGCAGCCAAGAAAGGGCGGGACCCTCGGGCTACGAGCAGTACTTC

D gene: TRBD2
J gene: TRBJ2-7
clone size: NA
V gene: TRBV20-1
CDR3 protein: CSAGVGGEQYF
CDR3 DNA: TGCAGTGCTGGGGTGGGGGGGGAGCAGTACTTC

D gene: NA
J gene: TRBJ2-1
clone size: NA
V gene: TRBV11-3
CDR3 protein: CASSLGGPLGFNEQFF
CDR3 DNA: TGTGCCAGCAGCTTAGGTGGTCCCTTGGGATTCAATGAGCAGTTCTTC

D gene: NA
J gene: TRBJ2-3
clone size: NA
V gene: TRBV30
CDR3 protein: CAWSREGPSSTDTQYF
CDR3 DNA: TGTGCCTGGAGTCGGGAAGGGCCATCTAGCACAGATACGCAGTATTTT

D gene: NA
J gene: TRBJ1-5
clone size: NA
V gene: TRBV2
CDR3 protein: CASSGQGYLGQPQHF
CDR3 DNA: TGTGCCAGCAGCGGGCAAGGCTACCTCGGTCAGCCCCAGCATTTT

D gene: TRBD1
J gene: TRBJ2-7
clone size: NA
V gene: TRBV25-1
CDR3 protein: CASVDRGNLHEQYF
CDR3 DNA: TGTGCCAGTGTGGACAGGGGGAATCTCCACGAGCAGTACTTC

D gene: TRBD2
J gene: TRBJ2-5
clone size: NA
V gene: TRBV7-2
CDR3 protein: CASSSLAGGETQYF
CDR3 DNA: TGTGCCAGCAGCTCACTAGCGGGAGGGGAGACCCAGTACTTC

D gene: NA
J gene: TRBJ2-7
clone size: NA
V gene: TRBV28
CDR3 protein: CASSPGGFSGVPYEQYF
CDR3 DNA: TGTGCCAGCAGTCCAGGGGGCTTTAGCGGGGTGCCCTACGAGCAGTACTTC

D gene: TRBD1
J gene: TRBJ2-2
clone size: NA
V gene: TRBV2
CDR3 protein: CASSRRTGKNGELFF
CDR3 DNA: TGTGCCAGCAGTCGTAGGACAGGGAAAAACGGGGAGCTGTTTTTT

D gene: NA
J gene: TRBJ1-1
clone size: NA
V gene: TRBV18
CDR3 protein: CASSQGTSDTEAFF
CDR3 DNA: TGTGCCAGCTCACAGGGGACATCGGACACTGAAGCTTTCTTT

D gene: NA
J gene: TRBJ1-5
clone size: few
V gene: TRBV5-8
CDR3 protein: CASSWVGGEQPQHF
CDR3 DNA: TGTGCCAGCAGCTGGGTGGGGGGCGAGCAGCCCCAGCATTTT

D gene: TRBD1
J gene: TRBJ2-3
clone size: NA
V gene: TRBV18
CDR3 protein: CASSPGQGTDTQYF
CDR3 DNA: TGTGCCAGCTCACCGGGACAGGGGACAGATACGCAGTATTTT

D gene: TRBD2
J gene: TRBJ2-2
clone size: few
V gene: TRBV7-6
CDR3 protein: CASSAGLARTGELFF
CDR3 DNA: TGTGCCAGCAGCGCGGGACTAGCCCGCACCGGGGAGCTGTTTTTT

D gene: TRBD1
J gene: TRBJ2-7
clone size: NA
V gene: TRBV7-9
CDR3 protein: CASSLATGAHIGDEQYF
CDR3 DNA: TGTGCCAGCAGCTTAGCCACAGGGGCCCATATTGGAGACGAGCAGTACTTC

D gene: NA
J gene: TRBJ1-4
clone size: NA
V gene: TRBV19
CDR3 protein: CASSGQIVNEKLFF
CDR3 DNA: TGTGCCAGTAGCGGACAGATCGTTAATGAAAAACTGTTTTTT

D gene: TRBD2
J gene: TRBJ2-3
clone size: NA
V gene: TRBV7-6
CDR3 protein: CASSFSSGGSGDTQYF
CDR3 DNA: TGTGCCAGCAGCTTTTCCAGTGGCGGGAGTGGAGATACGCAGTATTTT

D gene: TRBD2
J gene: TRBJ2-2
clone size: NA
V gene: TRBV2
CDR3 protein: CASSEWLAGGNTGELFF
CDR3 DNA: TGTGCCAGCAGTGAATGGCTAGCGGGAGGGAACACCGGGGAGCTGTTTTTT

D gene: TRBD2
J gene: TRBJ2-2
clone size: NA
V gene: TRBV5-1
CDR3 protein: CASSLVAGGPGELFF
CDR3 DNA: TGCGCCAGCAGCTTAGTAGCGGGAGGGCCCGGGGAGCTGTTTTTT

D gene: NA
J gene: TRBJ1-4
clone size: NA
V gene: TRBV28
CDR3 protein: CASSLWREEKLFF
CDR3 DNA: TGTGCCAGCAGTTTATGGCGGGAAGAAAAACTGTTTTTT

D gene: TRBD1
J gene: TRBJ2-7
clone size: NA
V gene: TRBV4-1
CDR3 protein: CASSQPVLGRGQYEQYF
CDR3 DNA: TGCGCCAGCAGCCAGCCGGTTCTGGGTAGGGGGCAGTACGAGCAGTACTTC

D gene: NA
J gene: TRBJ1-3
clone size: NA
V gene: TRBV5-4
CDR3 protein: CASSLGERVPGGNTIYF
CDR3 DNA: TGTGCCAGCAGCTTGGGCGAAAGGGTTCCTGGTGGAAACACCATATATTTT

D gene: NA
J gene: TRBJ1-1
clone size: NA
V gene: TRBV7-9
CDR3 protein: CASSSRAGNTEAFF
CDR3 DNA: TGTGCCAGCAGCTCTCGGGCGGGAAACACTGAAGCTTTCTTT

D gene: NA
J gene: TRBJ2-1
clone size: NA
V gene: TRBV6-1
CDR3 protein: CASSDRGSGNEQFF
CDR3 DNA: TGTGCCAGCAGTGATAGGGGATCAGGCAATGAGCAGTTCTTC

D gene: NA
J gene: TRBJ2-1
clone size: NA
V gene: TRBV5-1
CDR3 protein: CASSSTRTDNEQFF
CDR3 DNA: TGCGCCAGCAGCTCTACACGGACAGACAATGAGCAGTTCTTC

D gene: TRBD2
J gene: TRBJ2-4
clone size: NA
V gene: TRBV28
CDR3 protein: CASSLWVNAVERGNIQYF
CDR3 DNA: TGTGCCAGCAGTTTATGGGTGAATGCAGTGGAGCGGGGAAACATTCAGTACTTC

D gene: NA
J gene: TRBJ2-5
clone size: NA
V gene: TRBV10-3
CDR3 protein: CAISDQHQETQYF
CDR3 DNA: TGTGCCATCAGTGACCAACACCAAGAGACCCAGTACTTC

D gene: NA
J gene: TRBJ1-6
clone size: NA
V gene: TRBV18
CDR3 protein: CASSQAGAQSGSPLHF
CDR3 DNA: TGTGCCAGCTCTCAGGCAGGAGCACAATCAGGATCACCCCTCCACTTT

D gene: TRBD1
J gene: TRBJ2-7
clone size: NA
V gene: TRBV5-4
CDR3 protein: CASRSRQGAYEQYF
CDR3 DNA: TGTGCCAGCAGGTCCCGACAGGGTGCCTACGAGCAGTACTTC

D gene: NA
J gene: TRBJ2-2
clone size: NA
V gene: TRBV6-6
CDR3 protein: CASSYSQAAITGELFF
CDR3 DNA: TGTGCCAGCAGTTACTCGCAGGCAGCGATCACCGGGGAGCTGTTTTTT

D gene: NA
J gene: TRBJ2-2
clone size: few
V gene: TRBV7-3
CDR3 protein: CASSPQATGELFF
CDR3 DNA: TGTGCCAGCAGCCCCCAAGCTACCGGGGAGCTGTTTTTT

D gene: NA
J gene: TRBJ1-1
clone size: NA
V gene: TRBV7-9
CDR3 protein: CAISRRVGSTEAFF
CDR3 DNA: TGTGCCATCTCCAGGAGGGTCGGTAGCACTGAAGCTTTCTTT